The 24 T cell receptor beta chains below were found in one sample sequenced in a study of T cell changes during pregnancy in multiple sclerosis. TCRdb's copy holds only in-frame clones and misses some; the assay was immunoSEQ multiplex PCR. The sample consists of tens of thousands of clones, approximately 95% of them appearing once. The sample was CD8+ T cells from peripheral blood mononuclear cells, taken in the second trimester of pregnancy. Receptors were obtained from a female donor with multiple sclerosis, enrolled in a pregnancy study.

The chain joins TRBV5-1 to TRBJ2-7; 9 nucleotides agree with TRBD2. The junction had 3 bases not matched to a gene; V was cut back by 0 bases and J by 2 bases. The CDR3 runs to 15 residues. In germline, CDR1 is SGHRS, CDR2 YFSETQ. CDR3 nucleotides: TGCGCCAGCAGCTTGGAACTAGCGGGCCCCTACGAGCAGTACTTC. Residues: CASSLELAGPYEQYF.

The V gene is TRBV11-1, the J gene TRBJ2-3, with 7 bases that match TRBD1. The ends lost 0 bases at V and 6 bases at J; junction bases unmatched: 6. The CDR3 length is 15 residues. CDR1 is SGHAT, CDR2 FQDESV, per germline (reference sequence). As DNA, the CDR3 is TGTGCCAGCAGCTTAGCAGGGGGCGCTGGGGATACGCAGTATTTT. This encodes CASSLAGGAGDTQYF.

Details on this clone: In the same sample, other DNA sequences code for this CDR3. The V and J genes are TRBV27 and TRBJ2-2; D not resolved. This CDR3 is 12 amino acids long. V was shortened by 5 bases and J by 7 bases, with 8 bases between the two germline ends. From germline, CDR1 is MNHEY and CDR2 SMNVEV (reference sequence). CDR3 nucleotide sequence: TGTGCCAGCAGTCTACGAGGCGGGGAGCTGTTTTTT. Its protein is CASSLRGGELFF.

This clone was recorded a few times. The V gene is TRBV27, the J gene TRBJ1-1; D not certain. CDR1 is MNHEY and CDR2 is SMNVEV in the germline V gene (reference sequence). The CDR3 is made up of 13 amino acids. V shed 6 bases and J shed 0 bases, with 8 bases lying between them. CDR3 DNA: TGTGCCAGCAGCTGGTCGGTGAACACTGAAGCTTTCTTT. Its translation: CASSWSVNTEAFF.

The CDR3 region is CASSRTGVNTEAFF. DNA for the CDR3: TGTGCCAGTAGTAGGACGGGGGTTAACACTGAAGCTTTCTTT. The chain employs TRBV19 and TRBJ1-1; D might be TRBD1 (5 bases). Trimming cost V 4 bases and J 2 bases, with 11 bases left between them. This CDR3 has 14 residues. The V gene's germline CDR1 is LNHDA and CDR2 SQIVND (reference sequence).

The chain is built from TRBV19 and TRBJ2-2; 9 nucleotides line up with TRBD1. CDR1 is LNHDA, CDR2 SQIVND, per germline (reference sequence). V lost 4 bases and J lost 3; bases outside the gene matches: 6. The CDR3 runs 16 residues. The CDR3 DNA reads TGTGCCAGTAGTAGGAACAGGGGGCTGGACACCGGGGAGCTGTTTTTT. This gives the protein CASSRNRGLDTGELFF.

The CDR3 nucleotides are TGTGCCAGCAGCGTAGCTAGCGGGAGCCGAGAGCAGTACTTC. As protein: CASSVASGSREQYF. The rearrangement uses TRBV9 and TRBJ2-7; 10 bases match TRBD2. The CDR3 contains 14 residues. With 0 bases clipped from V and 7 bases from J, the junction kept 4 bases outside the gene matches. Germline CDR1 SGDLS, CDR2 YYNGEE.

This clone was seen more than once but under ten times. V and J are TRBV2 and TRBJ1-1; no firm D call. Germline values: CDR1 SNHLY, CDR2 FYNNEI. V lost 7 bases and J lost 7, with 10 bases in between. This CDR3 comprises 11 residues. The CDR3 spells CASKGGSEAFF. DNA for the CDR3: TGTGCCAGCAAGGGAGGGAGTGAAGCTTTCTTT.

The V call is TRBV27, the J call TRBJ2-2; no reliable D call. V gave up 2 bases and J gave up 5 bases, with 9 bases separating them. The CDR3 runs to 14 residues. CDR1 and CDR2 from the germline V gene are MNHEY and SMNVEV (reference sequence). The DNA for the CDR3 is TGTGCCAGCAGTTTAAGCCTACCTACCGGGGAGCTGTTTTTT. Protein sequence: CASSLSLPTGELFF.

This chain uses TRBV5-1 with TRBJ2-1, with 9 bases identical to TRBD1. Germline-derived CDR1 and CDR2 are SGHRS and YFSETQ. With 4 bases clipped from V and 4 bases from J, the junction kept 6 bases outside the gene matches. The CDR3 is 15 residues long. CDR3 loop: CASSEQGAAYNEQFF. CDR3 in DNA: TGCGCCAGCAGCGAACAGGGGGCGGCATACAATGAGCAGTTCTTC.

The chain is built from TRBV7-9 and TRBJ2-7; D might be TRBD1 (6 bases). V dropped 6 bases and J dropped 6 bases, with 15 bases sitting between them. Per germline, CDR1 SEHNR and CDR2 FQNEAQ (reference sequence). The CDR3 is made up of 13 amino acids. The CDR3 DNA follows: TGTGCCAGCAGACACAGAACAGGGATCGAGCAGTACTTC. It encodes CASRHRTGIEQYF.

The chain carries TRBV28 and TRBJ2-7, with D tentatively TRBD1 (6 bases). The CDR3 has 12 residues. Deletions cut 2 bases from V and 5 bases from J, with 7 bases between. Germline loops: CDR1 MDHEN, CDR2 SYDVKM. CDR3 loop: CASSLQGNEQYF. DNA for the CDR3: TGTGCCAGCAGTTTACAGGGGAACGAGCAGTACTTC.

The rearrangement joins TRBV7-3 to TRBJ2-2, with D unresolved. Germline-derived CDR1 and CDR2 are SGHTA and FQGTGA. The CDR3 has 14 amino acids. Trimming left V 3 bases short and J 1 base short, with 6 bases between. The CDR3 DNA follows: TGTGCCAGCAGCTTTTCGTTGAACACCGGGGAGCTGTTTTTT. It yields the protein CASSFSLNTGELFF.

CDR3 amino acids: CASSHGALDRVSYEQYF. DNA of the CDR3: TGTGCCAGCAGCCACGGGGCGCTGGACAGGGTCTCCTACGAGCAGTACTTC. The chain uses TRBV14 and TRBJ2-7; 8 nucleotides align to TRBD1. V shed 3 bases and J 0 bases; nucleotides not matched to a gene: 10. The CDR3 totals 17 residues. Germline V gives CDR1 SGHDN, CDR2 FVKESK.

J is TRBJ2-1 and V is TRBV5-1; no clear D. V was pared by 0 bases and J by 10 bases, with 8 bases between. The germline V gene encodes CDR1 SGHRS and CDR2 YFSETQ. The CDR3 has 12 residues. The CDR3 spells CASSLVIQEQFF. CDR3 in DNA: TGCGCCAGCAGCTTGGTGATCCAGGAGCAGTTCTTC.

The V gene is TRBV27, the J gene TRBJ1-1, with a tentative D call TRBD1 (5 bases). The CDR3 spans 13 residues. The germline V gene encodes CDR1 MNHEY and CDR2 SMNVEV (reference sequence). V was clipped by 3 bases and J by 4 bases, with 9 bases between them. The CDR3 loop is CASSLGPSTEAFF. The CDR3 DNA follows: TGTGCCAGCAGTTTGGGGCCGAGCACTGAAGCTTTCTTT.

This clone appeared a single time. This chain's CDR3 is CASSPAQGTYEQYF. For the CDR3, the DNA is TGCGCCAGCAGCCCTGCACAGGGGACCTACGAGCAGTACTTC. The chain carries TRBV5-1 and TRBJ2-7; 7 bases are shared with TRBD1. Germline trimming cut 4 bases from V and 2 bases from J; bases unmatched to any gene: 6. The germline V gene has CDR1 SGHRS and CDR2 YFSETQ. The CDR3 sequence is 14 residues long.

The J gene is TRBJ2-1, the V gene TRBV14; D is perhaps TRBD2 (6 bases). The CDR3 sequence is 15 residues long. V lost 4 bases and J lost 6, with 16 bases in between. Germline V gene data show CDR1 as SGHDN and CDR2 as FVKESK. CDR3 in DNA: TGTGCCAGCAGCCTAGCCGGAGGGCCGCGCAATGAGCAGTTCTTC. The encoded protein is CASSLAGGPRNEQFF.

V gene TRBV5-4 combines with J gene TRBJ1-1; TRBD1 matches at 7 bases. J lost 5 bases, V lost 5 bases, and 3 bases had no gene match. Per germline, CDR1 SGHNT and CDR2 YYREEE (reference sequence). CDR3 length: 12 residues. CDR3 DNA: TGTGCCAGCAGACAACAGGGGACTGAAGCTTTCTTT. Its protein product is CASRQQGTEAFF.

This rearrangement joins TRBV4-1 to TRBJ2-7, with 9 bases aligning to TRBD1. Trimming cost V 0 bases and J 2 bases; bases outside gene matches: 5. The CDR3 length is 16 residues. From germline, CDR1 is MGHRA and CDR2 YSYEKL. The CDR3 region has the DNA TGCGCCAGCAGCCAAGAAGGGGGGACAGGGACCTACGAGCAGTACTTC. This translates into CASSQEGGTGTYEQYF.

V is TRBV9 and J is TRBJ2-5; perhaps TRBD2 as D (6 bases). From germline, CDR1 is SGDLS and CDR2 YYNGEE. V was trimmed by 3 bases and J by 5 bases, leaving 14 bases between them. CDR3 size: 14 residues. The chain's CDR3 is CASSGMEGGETQYF. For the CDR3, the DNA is TGTGCCAGCAGCGGGATGGAGGGCGGGGAGACCCAGTACTTC.

The CDR3 DNA is TGTGCCAGCAGCGTACTAGCGGGAGGGAGCACAGATACGCAGTATTTT. It translates to CASSVLAGGSTDTQYF. The chain is built from TRBV9 and TRBJ2-3; 12 bases align to TRBD2. Trimming at V came to 1 base and at J to 0 bases, leaving 0 bases not matched to a gene. The CDR3 extends over 16 amino acids. Per germline, CDR1 SGDLS and CDR2 YYNGEE.

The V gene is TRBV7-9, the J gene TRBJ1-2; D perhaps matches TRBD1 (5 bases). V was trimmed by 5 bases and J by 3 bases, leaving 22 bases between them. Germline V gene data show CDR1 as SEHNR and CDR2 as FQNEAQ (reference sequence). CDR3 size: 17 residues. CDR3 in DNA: TGTGCCAGCAGCCCAGACAGTATCCCGACCCTTGACTATGGCTACACCTTC. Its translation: CASSPDSIPTLDYGYTF.

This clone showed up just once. In DNA form, the CDR3 reads TGTGCTAGTGGTTTCGGGGTCAACACTGAAGCTTTCTTT. Amino acid sequence: CASGFGVNTEAFF. The J gene is TRBJ1-1, the V gene TRBV12-5; the D is unclear. This CDR3 has 13 residues. V was clipped by 3 bases and J by 2 bases, with 7 bases between them. Per the germline V gene, CDR1 is LGHNT and CDR2 is FRNRAP.